The rows below give T cell receptor beta chains drawn from one sample of a study of cytomegalovirus exposure and HLA in healthy donors. TCRdb keeps only in-frame clones here, not all; method: immunoSEQ multiplex PCR. Of about 99,000 clones in the sample, 76% were seen once. The sample taken for sequencing was PBMCs. These receptors were obtained from a woman aged 18-35 years in good health and CMV-seropositive. Each CDR3 is given with its conserved first and last residue. The order of the fields is clone size, V gene, D gene, J gene, CDR3 protein, CDR3 DNA. A D gene is named only where the DNA matches it firmly. Clone size, where shown, is once, few, many, or a class for clones that have expanded.

clone_size: .; v_call: TRBV5-6; d_call: .; j_call: TRBJ1-5; cdr3_aa: CASSFTVRERYPNQPQHF; cdr3_nt: TGTGCCAGCAGCTTTACCGTTCGGGAAAGGTACCCAAATCAGCCCCAGCATTTT
clone_size: .; v_call: TRBV5-6; d_call: .; j_call: TRBJ2-7; cdr3_aa: CASSPGLAAYEQYF; cdr3_nt: TGTGCCAGCAGCCCGGGACTCGCTGCATACGAGCAGTACTTC
clone_size: few; v_call: TRBV30; d_call: .; j_call: TRBJ2-7; cdr3_aa: CAWRSTGAISYEQYF; cdr3_nt: TGTGCCTGGAGAAGCACTGGGGCGATATCCTACGAGCAGTACTTC
clone_size: .; v_call: TRBV6-1; d_call: TRBD1; j_call: TRBJ1-5; cdr3_aa: CASSRGQGVNQPQHF; cdr3_nt: TGTGCCAGCAGTAGGGGACAGGGGGTAAATCAGCCCCAGCATTTT
clone_size: .; v_call: TRBV15; d_call: .; j_call: TRBJ1-5; cdr3_aa: CATSRDIDSNQPQHF; cdr3_nt: TGTGCCACCAGCAGGGACATTGATAGCAATCAGCCCCAGCATTTT
clone_size: few; v_call: TRBV6-1; d_call: TRBD1; j_call: TRBJ2-7; cdr3_aa: CASSERGQGAREQYF; cdr3_nt: TGTGCCAGCAGTGAACGCGGACAGGGGGCGAGAGAGCAGTACTTC
clone_size: .; v_call: TRBV5-1; d_call: TRBD2; j_call: TRBJ2-2; cdr3_aa: CASSLGAASGYTGELFF; cdr3_nt: TGCGCCAGCAGCTTGGGGGCGGCTAGCGGTTACACCGGGGAGCTGTTTTTT
clone_size: .; v_call: TRBV18; d_call: .; j_call: TRBJ2-7; cdr3_aa: CASSPPYGVRQYF; cdr3_nt: TGTGCCAGCTCACCACCTTACGGGGTTAGGCAGTACTTC
clone_size: .; v_call: TRBV29-1; d_call: .; j_call: TRBJ1-2; cdr3_aa: CSVDRSSDYGYTF; cdr3_nt: TGCAGCGTTGATAGAAGCTCGGACTATGGCTACACCTTC
clone_size: .; v_call: TRBV7-9; d_call: TRBD2; j_call: TRBJ2-5; cdr3_aa: CASSSSTFAGGYQETQYF; cdr3_nt: TGTGCCAGCAGCTCCTCGACCTTTGCGGGAGGCTACCAAGAGACCCAGTACTTC
clone_size: .; v_call: TRBV6-5; d_call: .; j_call: TRBJ2-2; cdr3_aa: CASRGQGNTGELFF; cdr3_nt: TGTGCCAGCAGAGGGCAGGGAAACACCGGGGAGCTGTTTTTT
clone_size: .; v_call: TRBV18; d_call: .; j_call: TRBJ2-7; cdr3_aa: CASSAAEGSYEQYF; cdr3_nt: TGTGCCAGCTCCGCGGCGGAGGGGAGTTACGAGCAGTACTTC
clone_size: .; v_call: TRBV6-1; d_call: .; j_call: TRBJ1-1; cdr3_aa: CASSVTTGGTEAFF; cdr3_nt: TGTGCCAGCAGTGTCACGACCGGGGGCACTGAAGCTTTCTTT
clone_size: .; v_call: TRBV13; d_call: .; j_call: TRBJ2-7; cdr3_aa: CASSQRTVSYEQYF; cdr3_nt: TGTGCCAGCAGCCAACGGACAGTCTCCTACGAGCAGTACTTC
clone_size: .; v_call: TRBV28; d_call: TRBD2; j_call: TRBJ2-1; cdr3_aa: CASSLFVTSGSFNEQFF; cdr3_nt: TGTGCCAGCAGTTTATTCGTGACTAGCGGGAGCTTTAATGAGCAGTTCTTC
clone_size: .; v_call: TRBV6-5; d_call: .; j_call: TRBJ1-1; cdr3_aa: CASRTGQNTEAFF; cdr3_nt: TGTGCCAGCAGGACAGGACAGAACACTGAAGCTTTCTTT
clone_size: few; v_call: TRBV6-1; d_call: TRBD1; j_call: TRBJ1-6; cdr3_aa: CASSAPDRGPSPLHF; cdr3_nt: TGTGCCAGCAGTGCACCGGACAGGGGGCCATCACCCCTCCACTTT
clone_size: .; v_call: TRBV20-1; d_call: .; j_call: TRBJ1-1; cdr3_aa: CSAMLNTEAFF; cdr3_nt: TGCAGTGCTATGCTAAACACTGAAGCTTTCTTT
clone_size: .; v_call: TRBV5-5; d_call: .; j_call: TRBJ2-7; cdr3_aa: CASSLSGVSTYEQYF; cdr3_nt: TGTGCCAGCAGCTTGTCCGGGGTCAGCACCTACGAGCAGTACTTC
clone_size: .; v_call: TRBV29-1; d_call: TRBD2; j_call: TRBJ2-7; cdr3_aa: CSVGSGGGGEQYF; cdr3_nt: TGCAGCGTTGGTTCGGGGGGAGGAGGCGAGCAGTACTTC
clone_size: .; v_call: TRBV13; d_call: TRBD1; j_call: TRBJ1-4; cdr3_aa: CASSFGTVNEKLFF; cdr3_nt: TGTGCCAGCAGCTTTGGGACAGTAAATGAAAAACTGTTTTTT
clone_size: few; v_call: TRBV30; d_call: .; j_call: TRBJ2-3; cdr3_aa: CAWAPAGDTQYF; cdr3_nt: TGTGCCTGGGCCCCAGCGGGAGATACGCAGTATTTT
clone_size: .; v_call: TRBV4-2; d_call: .; j_call: TRBJ1-1; cdr3_aa: CASSQDVGVHSGFF; cdr3_nt: TGTGCCAGCAGCCAAGATGTCGGGGTACATAGTGGGTTCTTT
clone_size: .; v_call: TRBV18; d_call: .; j_call: TRBJ2-1; cdr3_aa: CASSPGLAKDHEQFF; cdr3_nt: TGTGCCAGCTCACCGGGGCTAGCGAAGGACCATGAGCAGTTCTTC
clone_size: .; v_call: TRBV2; d_call: TRBD1; j_call: TRBJ1-2; cdr3_aa: CASSTGTGGSGYTF; cdr3_nt: TGTGCCAGCAGTACCGGGACAGGGGGCAGTGGCTACACCTTC
clone_size: .; v_call: TRBV7-9; d_call: TRBD2; j_call: TRBJ2-7; cdr3_aa: CASSPDTAGEGEQYF; cdr3_nt: TGTGCCAGCAGCCCCGATACCGCGGGAGAGGGCGAGCAGTACTTC
clone_size: .; v_call: TRBV11-2; d_call: .; j_call: TRBJ2-7; cdr3_aa: CASSPSSYEQYF; cdr3_nt: TGTGCCAGCAGCCCGAGCTCCTACGAGCAGTACTTC
clone_size: .; v_call: TRBV6-5; d_call: .; j_call: TRBJ1-5; cdr3_aa: CASSHDAGNQPQHF; cdr3_nt: TGTGCCAGCAGCCACGATGCGGGCAATCAGCCCCAGCATTTT
clone_size: .; v_call: TRBV6-6; d_call: .; j_call: TRBJ1-3; cdr3_aa: CASSSVSGNTIYF; cdr3_nt: TGTGCCAGCAGTTCCGTATCTGGAAACACCATATATTTT
clone_size: .; v_call: TRBV11-3; d_call: .; j_call: TRBJ2-7; cdr3_aa: CASSSGQFEYEQYF; cdr3_nt: TGTGCCAGCAGCTCCGGACAGTTCGAGTACGAGCAGTACTTC
clone_size: .; v_call: TRBV25-1; d_call: .; j_call: TRBJ1-1; cdr3_aa: CASSRNTEAFF; cdr3_nt: TGTGCCAGCAGTCGGAACACTGAAGCTTTCTTT
clone_size: .; v_call: TRBV30; d_call: TRBD2; j_call: TRBJ2-5; cdr3_aa: CAWSGVGRKRGPEKTQYF; cdr3_nt: TGTGCCTGGAGTGGAGTGGGGAGAAAGCGGGGGCCGGAGAAGACCCAGTACTTC
clone_size: .; v_call: TRBV5-4; d_call: .; j_call: TRBJ2-5; cdr3_aa: CASSLKQNGETQYF; cdr3_nt: TGTGCCAGCAGCCTGAAACAAAACGGGGAGACCCAGTACTTC
clone_size: .; v_call: TRBV6-5; d_call: TRBD1; j_call: TRBJ1-2; cdr3_aa: CASSYDRGSYGYTF; cdr3_nt: TGTGCCAGCAGTTACGACAGGGGCAGCTATGGCTACACCTTC
clone_size: .; v_call: TRBV7-7; d_call: TRBD2; j_call: TRBJ2-7; cdr3_aa: CASRPTSGPYEQYF; cdr3_nt: TGTGCTAGCAGACCGACTAGCGGGCCGTACGAGCAGTACTTC
clone_size: once; v_call: TRBV4-2; d_call: .; j_call: TRBJ1-1; cdr3_aa: CASSQAAGANTEAFF; cdr3_nt: TGTGCCAGCAGCCAAGCTGCAGGGGCGAACACTGAAGCTTTCTTT
clone_size: .; v_call: TRBV6-5; d_call: TRBD1; j_call: TRBJ1-2; cdr3_aa: CASSPGQGAGYTF; cdr3_nt: TGTGCCAGCAGCCCAGGACAGGGAGCGGGCTACACCTTC
clone_size: .; v_call: TRBV10-3; d_call: TRBD1; j_call: TRBJ2-1; cdr3_aa: CATRTGGINEQFF; cdr3_nt: TGTGCCACCAGGACAGGGGGCATCAATGAGCAGTTCTTC
clone_size: once; v_call: TRBV6-1; d_call: TRBD2; j_call: TRBJ2-5; cdr3_aa: CASSGSLAGGQETQYF; cdr3_nt: TGTGCCAGCAGTGGATCCCTAGCGGGGGGCCAAGAGACCCAGTACTTC
clone_size: .; v_call: TRBV2; d_call: .; j_call: TRBJ1-4; cdr3_aa: CASRRRGLVATNEKLFF; cdr3_nt: TGTGCCAGCCGTAGGAGGGGCTTAGTTGCAACTAATGAAAAACTGTTTTTT
clone_size: .; v_call: TRBV7-9; d_call: .; j_call: TRBJ1-3; cdr3_aa: CASRSAGLRGNTIYF; cdr3_nt: TGTGCCAGCAGGAGCGCGGGGCTAAGGGGAAACACCATATATTTT
clone_size: once; v_call: TRBV7-2; d_call: TRBD1; j_call: TRBJ2-3; cdr3_aa: CASSRPDRGPDTQYF; cdr3_nt: TGTGCCAGCAGCCGACCGGACAGGGGACCAGATACGCAGTATTTT
clone_size: .; v_call: TRBV30; d_call: .; j_call: TRBJ2-3; cdr3_aa: CAWSPRTGTDTQYF; cdr3_nt: TGTGCCTGGAGTCCTCGGACTGGCACAGATACGCAGTATTTT
clone_size: .; v_call: TRBV6-4; d_call: TRBD2; j_call: TRBJ2-3; cdr3_aa: CASSAGTSGADTQYF; cdr3_nt: TGTGCCAGCAGTGCCGGGACTAGTGGCGCAGATACGCAGTATTTT
clone_size: .; v_call: TRBV9; d_call: TRBD2; j_call: TRBJ2-3; cdr3_aa: CASSVAGSLAGGITDTQYF; cdr3_nt: TGTGCCAGCAGCGTAGCTGGCAGTCTAGCGGGAGGTATCACAGATACGCAGTATTTT
clone_size: .; v_call: TRBV7-8; d_call: TRBD2; j_call: TRBJ2-2; cdr3_aa: CASSIPTGLAVFENTGELFF; cdr3_nt: TGTGCCAGCAGCATCCCCACGGGACTAGCGGTCTTTGAAAACACCGGGGAGCTGTTTTTT
clone_size: .; v_call: TRBV27; d_call: TRBD2; j_call: TRBJ2-7; cdr3_aa: CASSYFGGSSYEQYF; cdr3_nt: TGTGCCAGCAGTTATTTCGGGGGGTCTTCCTACGAGCAGTACTTC
clone_size: .; v_call: TRBV5-4; d_call: TRBD2; j_call: TRBJ2-1; cdr3_aa: CASSLSSGSYNEQFF; cdr3_nt: TGTGCCAGCAGCTTGTCTAGCGGGAGCTACAATGAGCAGTTCTTC
clone_size: .; v_call: TRBV6-5; d_call: .; j_call: TRBJ2-5; cdr3_aa: CASRGGVGETQYF; cdr3_nt: TGTGCCAGCAGAGGGGGAGTGGGAGAGACCCAGTACTTC
clone_size: .; v_call: TRBV28; d_call: .; j_call: TRBJ1-2; cdr3_aa: CASSPSGPNLYGYTF; cdr3_nt: TGTGCCAGCAGCCCTTCGGGTCCCAACCTATATGGCTACACCTTC
clone_size: .; v_call: TRBV4-2; d_call: TRBD2; j_call: TRBJ2-7; cdr3_aa: CASSQELASTYEQYF; cdr3_nt: TGTGCCAGCAGCCAAGAACTAGCGAGTACCTACGAGCAGTACTTC
clone_size: .; v_call: TRBV19; d_call: .; j_call: TRBJ2-1; cdr3_aa: CASSPTKGTYNEQFF; cdr3_nt: TGTGCCAGTAGTCCGACAAAGGGGACTTACAATGAGCAGTTCTTC
clone_size: .; v_call: TRBV7-9; d_call: .; j_call: TRBJ2-3; cdr3_aa: CASSFSGTDTQYF; cdr3_nt: TGTGCCAGCAGCTTCTCCGGGACAGATACGCAGTATTTT
clone_size: .; v_call: TRBV19; d_call: TRBD1; j_call: TRBJ1-3; cdr3_aa: CASSETGDGNTIYF; cdr3_nt: TGTGCCAGTAGCGAGACAGGGGATGGAAACACCATATATTTT
clone_size: .; v_call: TRBV6-1; d_call: TRBD2; j_call: TRBJ2-1; cdr3_aa: CASSPPGTSRSQQFF; cdr3_nt: TGTGCCAGCAGTCCTCCCGGGACTAGCAGATCTCAGCAGTTCTTC
clone_size: .; v_call: TRBV13; d_call: TRBD1; j_call: TRBJ1-1; cdr3_aa: CASSRDRGTEAFF; cdr3_nt: TGTGCCAGCAGCCGCGACAGGGGCACTGAAGCTTTCTTT
clone_size: .; v_call: TRBV10-1; d_call: .; j_call: TRBJ2-2; cdr3_aa: CATSREANTGELFF; cdr3_nt: TGCGCCACCTCGCGAGAAGCGAACACCGGGGAGCTGTTTTTT
clone_size: .; v_call: TRBV10-3; d_call: TRBD1; j_call: TRBJ1-2; cdr3_aa: CAITPAARGLGYTF; cdr3_nt: TGTGCCATCACCCCGGCGGCAAGGGGGCTGGGCTACACCTTC
clone_size: .; v_call: TRBV14; d_call: TRBD2; j_call: TRBJ2-7; cdr3_aa: CARGRRELYEQYF; cdr3_nt: TGTGCCAGGGGACGGCGGGAGTTGTACGAGCAGTACTTC